Listed here are 14 T cell receptor beta chains from one sample, sequenced in a study of cytomegalovirus exposure and HLA in healthy donors. Assay: immunoSEQ multiplex PCR; the TCRdb copy retains only in-frame clones and omits some. The table lists over 100,000 clones, about 95% of them singletons. Sequencing was performed on PBMCs. All receptors derive from a woman aged 18-35 years in good health and CMV-seronegative.

CDR3 sequence (DNA): TGTGCCAGCTCACCACGTCAGGGTTCCTCCTACGAGCAGTACTTC. Its protein product is CASSPRQGSSYEQYF. The chain recombines TRBV18 with TRBJ2-7; maybe TRBD1 (5 bases). The CDR3 extends over 15 amino acids. Germline V gene lookup returns CDR1 KGHSH and CDR2 LQKENI. V was cut by 1 base and J by 0 bases, with 10 bases left in between.

The CDR3 protein is CASSFRDRGYEQYF. For the CDR3, the DNA is TGTGCCAGCAGTTTCCGGGACAGAGGCTACGAGCAGTACTTC. This chain joins TRBV5-6 and TRBJ2-7; 7 bases fit TRBD1. The germline gives CDR1 SGHDT, CDR2 YYEEEE. The CDR3 runs 14 residues. With V trimmed by 5 bases and J by 3 bases, 8 bases remained unmatched.

The chain links TRBV11-2 to TRBJ2-7; D remains ambiguous. The CDR3 contains 14 residues. CDR1 and CDR2 (germline): SGHAT, FQNNGV. V dropped 2 bases and J dropped 5 bases, with 13 bases sitting between them. CDR3 amino acids: CASSLRTAFHEQYF. In nucleotides, the CDR3 is TGTGCCAGCAGCTTACGAACAGCTTTCCACGAGCAGTACTTC.

The DNA of the CDR3 is TGCAGCGTTACCCCTGGGGGGACCTCCATACCAGATACGCAGTATTTT. Residues: CSVTPGGTSIPDTQYF. The chain is built from TRBV29-1 and TRBJ2-3; a possible D gene is TRBD2 (6 bases). The CDR3 totals 16 residues. Germline V lookup: CDR1 SQVTM, CDR2 ANQGSEA. The V end was cut by 5 bases, the J end by 4 bases, with 22 bases between.

The J gene is TRBJ2-1, the V gene TRBV2, with D tentatively TRBD2 (7 bases). The V end was cut by 2 bases, the J end by 5 bases, with 16 bases between. CDR1 is SNHLY and CDR2 is FYNNEI in the germline V gene. The CDR3 loop spans 16 amino acids. CDR3 in amino acids: CASSESDGGRHNEQFF. CDR3 in DNA: TGTGCCAGCAGTGAAAGTGACGGGGGGCGGCACAATGAGCAGTTCTTC.

The J gene is TRBJ1-4, the V gene TRBV2; D may be TRBD1 (5 bases). V gave up 1 base and J gave up 5 bases, with 11 bases separating them. The length of the CDR3 is 15 residues. Germline V gives CDR1 SNHLY, CDR2 FYNNEI. CDR3 in DNA: TGTGCCAGCAGTGAAGATCGACAGAGAAATGAAAAACTGTTTTTT. It yields the protein CASSEDRQRNEKLFF.

This chain connects TRBV6-1 to TRBJ2-3; unclear D gene. This CDR3 spans 13 amino acids. In germline, CDR1 is MNHNS, CDR2 SASEGT. V was shortened by 0 bases and J by 6 bases, with 7 bases between the two germline ends. CDR3 DNA: TGTGCCAGCAGTGAAGCGGAGAGGGATACGCAGTATTTT. It is translated as CASSEAERDTQYF.

V gene TRBV25-1 combines with J gene TRBJ2-1; 11 bases fit TRBD1. Germline trimming cut 3 bases from V and 4 bases from J; bases unmatched to any gene: 8. Germline loops: CDR1 MGHDK, CDR2 SYGVNS. The CDR3 contains 17 residues. The CDR3 is CASSDTGQGADYNEQFF. The CDR3 nucleotides read TGTGCCAGCAGTGACACAGGACAGGGGGCGGATTACAATGAGCAGTTCTTC. The variable domain in full, with the rest retrieved from reference TRBV25-1 and TRBJ2-1, is EADIYQTPRYLVIGTGKKITLECSQTMGHDKMYWYQQDPGMELHLIHYSYGVNSTEKGDLSSESTVSRIRTEHFPLTLESARPSHTSQYLCASSDTGQGADYNEQFFGPGTRLTVL.

The sample holds one count of this clone. This chain links TRBV30 with TRBJ1-1; 12 positions agree with TRBD1. V shed 0 bases and J 7 bases; nucleotides not matched to a gene: 6. Germline CDR1 and CDR2: GTSNPN and SVGIG (reference sequence). The CDR3 is 15 amino acids. The CDR3 DNA sequence: TGTGCCTGGAGTGTACTTGGGACAGGGGGCAGTGAAGCTTTCTTT. Its protein is CAWSVLGTGGSEAFF.

V gene TRBV2 combines with J gene TRBJ2-1; 7 bases agree with TRBD2. With V trimmed by 6 bases and J by 12 bases, 8 bases remained unmatched. Germline V gives CDR1 SNHLY, CDR2 FYNNEI. The CDR3 loop spans 12 amino acids. CDR3 in amino acids: CASRETSTMQFF. DNA of the CDR3: TGTGCCAGCAGGGAGACTAGCACCATGCAGTTCTTC.

This chain connects TRBV7-2 to TRBJ2-5, with 9 nucleotides matching TRBD2. J gave up 7 bases and V 4 bases, and 7 bases lay outside the gene matches. Germline-derived CDR1 and CDR2 are SGHTA and FQGNSA. CDR3 size: 14 residues. CDR3 sequence (DNA): TGTGCCAGCAGCTCTCTAGCGGGGACCCCGACCCAGTACTTC. Protein: CASSSLAGTPTQYF.

The J gene is TRBJ1-4, the V gene TRBV7-2; D is uncertain. The germline CDR1 and CDR2 sequences are SGHTA and FQGNSA. V lost 2 bases and J lost 6, with 19 bases in between. The CDR3 covers 17 residues. CDR3 coding DNA: TGTGCCAGCAGCTTAAGTTATGTTGGGATGAGGGATGAAAAACTGTTTTTT. Its translation: CASSLSYVGMRDEKLFF.

The rearrangement links TRBV5-6 to TRBJ2-2; 12 bases are shared with TRBD2. The germline V gene has CDR1 SGHDT and CDR2 YYEEEE. This CDR3 region has 14 residues. V shed 7 bases, J shed 4 bases, and the junction held 2 bases outside the gene matches. In DNA, the CDR3 is TGTGCCAGCCAGGGACTAGCGGGCACCGGGGAGCTGTTTTTT. As protein: CASQGLAGTGELFF.

The chain has TRBV4-2 and TRBJ2-7, with a tentative D call TRBD1 (6 bases). There are 16 residues in the CDR3. The V end was cut by 0 bases, the J end by 3 bases, with 15 bases between. Germline CDR1 is LGHNA and CDR2 is YNFKEQ. The CDR3 spells CASSQDWGLNLYEQYF. CDR3 coding DNA: TGTGCCAGCAGCCAAGATTGGGGGCTAAACCTCTACGAGCAGTACTTC.